This TCR beta chain was identified in a study of blood T cell repertoires in COVID-19. Background on the study: Material from acute and convalescent COVID-19 was sourced from the United States, Italy and Spain. Sources were T cells, B-cell-depleted T cells, or PBMCs; the material itself was cDNA or gDNA.

V lost 5 bases to trimming and J lost 3 bases, with 8 bases between them. Germline CDR1 and CDR2: SGHAT and FQNNGV. The CDR3 runs 12 residues. Original handling: Estimation of nucleated cell counts relied on the amplification of reference gene primers. The repertoire was sequenced with immunoSEQ multiplex PCR; TCRdb's copy has only in-frame clones and lacks some. D and trimming come from the DNA, and the V and J calls and clone size come from that table. The sample contains nearly 250,000 clones, almost 85% of which appear only once. Sequenced sample: peripheral blood. This receptor was obtained from a woman aged 80 or older with acute or convalescent COVID-19. The chain carries TRBV11-2 and TRBJ2-7, with D possibly matching TRBD1 (5 bases). The CDR3 sequence: CASSLTDYEQYF. For the CDR3, the DNA is TGTGCCAGCAGCCTGACAGACTACGAGCAGTACTTC.